This record covers a single T cell receptor (beta chain). Clones were read by immunoSEQ multiplex PCR, and TCRdb kept only the in-frame ones, dropping some. Altogether more than 250,000 clones are present, approximately 87% being singletons, with the ten largest covering about 5%. CDR1 and CDR2 from the germline V gene are SGHDN and FVKESK. The V gene lost 4 bases and the J gene lost 2 bases, with 5 bases spanning the gap. This CDR3 has 12 residues. The data were taken from a study of blood T cell repertoires in COVID-19. Across the whole study: PBMCs, B-cell-depleted T cells, or T cells provided the cDNA or gDNA that made up the material.

This clonotype originated in a man in his 60s who had recovered from COVID-19. What was sequenced was peripheral blood. The J gene is TRBJ1-2, the V gene TRBV14; D not resolved. CDR3 sequence: CASSRQNYGYTF. In DNA, the CDR3 is TGTGCCAGCAGCCGGCAGAACTATGGCTACACCTTC.